The rows below give T cell receptor beta chains drawn from one sample of a study of CD8 T cells in Susac syndrome. TCRdb reanalysed the immunoSEQ multiplex PCR reads using MiXCR and keeps one entry per CDR3 protein. The table has around 230,000 distinct CDR3 sequences, roughly 96% seen once; the top ten hold 0.075% to 0.095%. Source material: CD4+ T cells from PBMCs. These receptors were taken from a human donor with multiple sclerosis. Both conserved end residues are part of each CDR3. The D gene is left open where the match is weak. Clone sizes are given selectively: once, few, many, or a class where the clone is expanded.

clone size,D gene,J gene,V gene,CDR3 protein,CDR3 DNA
once,.,TRBJ2-1,TRBV20-1,CSARGLGGNEQFF,TGCAGTGCTAGAGGGCTAGGGGGCAATGAGCAGTTCTTC
.,.,TRBJ1-5,TRBV19,CASSPVRDQPQHF,TGTGCCAGTAGCCCCGTAAGGGATCAGCCCCAGCATTTT
.,.,TRBJ2-1,TRBV24-1,CATSEPGTFEQFF,TGTGCCACCAGTGAACCAGGGACCTTTGAGCAGTTCTTC
.,TRBD1,TRBJ1-4,TRBV29-1,CSVPGQENEKLFF,TGCAGCGTCCCGGGACAGGAAAATGAAAAACTGTTTTTT
.,TRBD1,TRBJ1-1,TRBV20-1,CSAPTGVGVNTEAFF,TGCAGTGCACCGACAGGGGTGGGGGTGAACACTGAAGCTTTCTTT
.,.,TRBJ1-1,TRBV30,CAWDSLNTEAFF,TGTGCCTGGGACAGTTTGAACACTGAAGCTTTCTTT
.,.,TRBJ1-2,TRBV29-1,CSEKTALGYTF,TGCAGCGAGAAGACCGCCTTGGGCTACACTTTC
.,.,TRBJ1-5,TRBV10-3,CAINQELNQPQHF,TGTGCCATCAACCAGGAGCTCAATCAGCCCCAGCATTTT
.,.,TRBJ1-1,TRBV20-1,CSARDRVGGTEAFF,TGCAGTGCTAGAGATAGGGTTGGGGGCACTGAAGCTTTCTTT
.,TRBD2,TRBJ2-1,TRBV6-4,CASSETSAGGPTRNEQFF,TGTGCCAGCAGTGAAACGTCGGCGGGGGGGCCAACTCGCAATGAGCAGTTCTTC